This T cell receptor beta chain was obtained from a study of cytomegalovirus exposure and HLA in healthy donors. Study-wide background: The roughly 670 first-cohort repertoires and the 95 to 150 validation repertoires shared the same platform, a later analysis reported. The study, taken as a whole, reports: It was reported that the classifier diagnosed cytomegalovirus status with high specificity and sensitivity in both the original and validation cohorts. Investigators reported approximately 170 TCR beta chains as tied to cytomegalovirus.

Separate from the approximately 670-subject first cohort, the 120-subject validation cohort was the one that the donors belonged to. As for this clone: The antigen is undetermined.

Germline V gene sequence: CDR1 MDHEN, CDR2 SYDVKM. The CDR3 is 13 amino acids. The ends were cut back, 1 base at V and 1 base at J, with 4 bases in the middle. Here immunoSEQ multiplex PCR was the method, and the copy in TCRdb shows in-frame clones only, minus some. Of about 49,000 clones in the sample, about 93% were seen once. This sequence was found in a woman aged 18-29 years in good health and CMV-seropositive. The chain uses TRBV28 and TRBJ1-1; D gene unclear. Specimen: PBMCs. Written as DNA, the CDR3 is TGTGCCAGCAGTTTATATAGGAACACTGAAGCTTTCTTT. Its protein is CASSLYRNTEAFF.